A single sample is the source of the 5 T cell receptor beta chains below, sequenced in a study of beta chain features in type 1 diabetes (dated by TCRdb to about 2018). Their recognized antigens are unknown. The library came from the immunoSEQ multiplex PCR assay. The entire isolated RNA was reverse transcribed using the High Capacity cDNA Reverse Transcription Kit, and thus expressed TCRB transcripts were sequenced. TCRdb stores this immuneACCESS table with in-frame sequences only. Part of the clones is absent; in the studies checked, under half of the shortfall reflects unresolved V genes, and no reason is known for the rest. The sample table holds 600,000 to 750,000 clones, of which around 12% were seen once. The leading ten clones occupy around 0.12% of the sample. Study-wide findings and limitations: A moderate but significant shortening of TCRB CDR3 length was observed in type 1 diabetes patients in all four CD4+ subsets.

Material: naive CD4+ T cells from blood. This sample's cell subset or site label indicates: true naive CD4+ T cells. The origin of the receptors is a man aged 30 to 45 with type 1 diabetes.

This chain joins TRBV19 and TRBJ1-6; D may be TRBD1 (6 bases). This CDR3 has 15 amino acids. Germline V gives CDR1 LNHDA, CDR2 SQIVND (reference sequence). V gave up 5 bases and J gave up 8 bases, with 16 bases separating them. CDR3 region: CASSFPGDIHSPLHF. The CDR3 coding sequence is TGTGCCAGTAGTTTCCCAGGGGACATCCATTCACCCCTCCACTTT.

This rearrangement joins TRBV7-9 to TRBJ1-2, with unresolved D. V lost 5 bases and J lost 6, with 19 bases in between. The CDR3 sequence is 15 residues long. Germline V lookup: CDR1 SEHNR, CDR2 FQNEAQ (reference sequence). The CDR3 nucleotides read TGTGCCAGCAGCCTCCGATCGACCGACTCTAATGGCTACACCTTC. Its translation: CASSLRSTDSNGYTF.

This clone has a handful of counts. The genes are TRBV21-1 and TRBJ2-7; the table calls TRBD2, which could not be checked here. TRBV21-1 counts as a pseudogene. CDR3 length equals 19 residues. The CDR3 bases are TGTGCCAGCAGCAAAGTGATAACTAGCGGGGGCCCGCACTACTACGAGCAGTACTTC. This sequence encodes CASSKVITSGGPHYYEQYF.

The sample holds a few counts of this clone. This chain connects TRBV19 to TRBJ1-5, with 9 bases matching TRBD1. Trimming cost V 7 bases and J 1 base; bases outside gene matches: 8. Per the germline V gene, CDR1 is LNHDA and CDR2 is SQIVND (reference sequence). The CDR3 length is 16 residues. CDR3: CASKTGGGLSNQPQHF. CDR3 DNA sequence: TGTGCCAGTAAAACAGGGGGCGGATTGAGCAATCAGCCCCAGCATTTT.

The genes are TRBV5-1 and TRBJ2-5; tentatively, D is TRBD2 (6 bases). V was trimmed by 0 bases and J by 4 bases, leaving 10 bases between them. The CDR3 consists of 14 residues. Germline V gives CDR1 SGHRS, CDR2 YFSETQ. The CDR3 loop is CASSLAGGAETQYF. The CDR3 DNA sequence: TGCGCCAGCAGCTTGGCCGGAGGGGCAGAGACCCAGTACTTC. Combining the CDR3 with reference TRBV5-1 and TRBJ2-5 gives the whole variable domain KAGVTQTPRYLIKTRGQQVTLSCSPISGHRSVSWYQQTPGQGLQFLFEYFSETQRNKGNFPGRFSGRQFSNSRSEMNVSTLELGDSALYLCASSLAGGAETQYFGPGTRLLVL.